These T cell receptor beta chains were read from a single sample in a study of T cell changes during pregnancy in multiple sclerosis. Using immunoSEQ multiplex PCR, the repertoire was profiled, and TCRdb retains in-frame clones only, with some absent. The sample yields approximately 85,000 clones, 80% to 95% seen once. The sequenced sample was peripheral blood, obtained in the first trimester of pregnancy. Receptor source: a female donor with multiple sclerosis, enrolled in a pregnancy study. CDR3s include the opening cysteine and the closing phenylalanine or tryptophan.

V	J	CDR3
TRBV5-4	TRBJ2-1	CASSRPLVGGNEQFF
TRBV5-1	TRBJ2-2	CASSFIRVNTGELFF
TRBV7-9	TRBJ2-5	CASSSRLGQGKQTQYF
TRBV30	TRBJ1-6	CAWSPPGQDNSPLHF
TRBV5-4	TRBJ2-2	CASSTKDRYTGELFF
TRBV6-5	TRBJ1-5	CASRQDGNQPQHF
TRBV9	TRBJ1-5	CASSPGDRDNQPQHF
TRBV5-1	TRBJ1-5	CASSPGLSDQPQHF
TRBV18	TRBJ2-3	CASSPPAGDTQYF
TRBV9	TRBJ2-3	CASSVDPLDTDTQYF
TRBV7-2	TRBJ2-7	CASSLDRGTYEQYF
TRBV7-2	TRBJ2-7	CASSSSGGTSYEQYF
TRBV6-5	TRBJ2-2	CASQPGQGGTGELFF
TRBV9	TRBJ1-1	CASSTSGGAGTEAFF
TRBV29-1	TRBJ1-1	CSVGFRNTEAFF
TRBV2	TRBJ2-2	CASSEATAGLYTGELFF
TRBV28	TRBJ1-2	CASSSTEQIPANYGYTF
TRBV27	TRBJ2-1	CASSLYGQGADEQFF
TRBV7-3	TRBJ2-1	CASSSDRSSNEQFF
TRBV19	TRBJ1-3	CASTVTGYSGNTIYF
TRBV6-1	TRBJ2-1	CASSDDVRGINEQFF
TRBV19	TRBJ2-3	CASSFTGSTDTQYF
TRBV19	TRBJ1-4	CASRQGRSGGEKLFF
TRBV18	TRBJ2-7	CASSPGGAGYEQYF
TRBV6-5	TRBJ2-3	CASRGLTGAPDTQYF
TRBV13	TRBJ2-3	CASSLFIWESTDTQYF
TRBV27	TRBJ2-7	CASSFLHSDRGPNEQYF